This T cell receptor beta chain was captured by sequencing in a study of cytotoxic CD8 clonotypes in ibrutinib-treated CLL. There are 14 residues in the CDR3. Per the germline V gene, CDR1 is SGHRS and CDR2 is YFSETQ. Concerning this clone itself: The germline gene is not matched at one end of the junction; a read error may be the cause.

Profiling relied on immunoSEQ multiplex PCR, and the TCRdb table lists in-frame clones only, not all of them. The sample consists of around 200,000 clones, more than 70% of them appearing once. The clonotype was recovered from a human donor with chronic lymphocytic leukemia. Material: PBMCs, obtained after 12 months of ibrutinib treatment. The chain employs TRBV5-1 and TRBJ1-5; D is undetermined. The CDR3 region has the DNA TGTGCCAGCAGCCGGGGTTTTGACAATCAGCCCCAGCATTTT. Translation: CASSRGFDNQPQHF.